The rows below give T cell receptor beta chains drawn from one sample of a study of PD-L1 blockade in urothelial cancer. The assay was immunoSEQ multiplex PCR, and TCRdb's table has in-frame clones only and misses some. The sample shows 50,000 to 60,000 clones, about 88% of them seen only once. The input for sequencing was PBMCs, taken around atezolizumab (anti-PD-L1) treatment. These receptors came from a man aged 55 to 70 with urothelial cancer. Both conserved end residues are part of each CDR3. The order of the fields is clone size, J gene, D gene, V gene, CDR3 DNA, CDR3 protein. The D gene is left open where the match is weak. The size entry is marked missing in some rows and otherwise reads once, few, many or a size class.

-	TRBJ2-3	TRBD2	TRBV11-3	TGTGCCAGCAGCTTCACTAGCGGTAGCACAGATACGCAGTATTTT	CASSFTSGSTDTQYF
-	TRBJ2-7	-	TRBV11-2	TGTGCCAGCAGCTTAGATCTGGGACTCCACTACGAGCAGTACTTC	CASSLDLGLHYEQYF
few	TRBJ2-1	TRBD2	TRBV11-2	TGTGCCAGCAGCTTAGACGGCGAGCGGGGGTACAATGAGCAGTTCTTC	CASSLDGERGYNEQFF
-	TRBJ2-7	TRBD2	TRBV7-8	TGTGCCAGCAGCTTAGACCCCGGGACTAGGGGTGGCGAGCAGTACTTC	CASSLDPGTRGGEQYF
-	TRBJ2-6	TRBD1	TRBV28	TGTGCCACCTTACTTACAGGGGCTGGGGCCAACGTCCTGACTTTC	CATLLTGAGANVLTF
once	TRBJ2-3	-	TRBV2	TGTGCCAGTGGACAGGGAGTCTCGCGGGAGATAGCAGATACGCAGTATTTT	CASGQGVSREIADTQYF
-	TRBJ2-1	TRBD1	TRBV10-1	TGCGCCAGCAGTGAGTCTATGGGACAGGTATCCAATGAGCAGTTCTTC	CASSESMGQVSNEQFF
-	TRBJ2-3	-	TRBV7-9	TGTGCCAGCAGACCTCAGGCTAGCACAGATACGCAGTATTTT	CASRPQASTDTQYF
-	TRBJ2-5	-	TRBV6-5	TGTGCCAGCAGGACAAGGGGTGGAGCAGAGACCCAGTACTTC	CASRTRGGAETQYF
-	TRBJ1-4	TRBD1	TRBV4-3	TGCGCCAGCAGCCAAGATCGGCCCCAGGGGGCTCGCGAAAAACTGTTTTTT	CASSQDRPQGAREKLFF
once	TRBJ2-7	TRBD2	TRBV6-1	TGTGCCAGCAGTGATAGCGGGCTAGCGGGGTTCTACGAGCAGTACTTC	CASSDSGLAGFYEQYF
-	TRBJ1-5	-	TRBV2	TGTGCCAGCAGTGGAGCCGGGGTGAGGGGCAATCAGCCCCAGCATTTT	CASSGAGVRGNQPQHF
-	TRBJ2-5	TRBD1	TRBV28	TGTGCCAGCAGTTGGGACAGCCAAGAGACCCAGTACTTC	CASSWDSQETQYF
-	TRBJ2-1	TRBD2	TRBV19	TGTGCCAGTAGAGGACTAGCGACGGCCTACAATGAGCAGTTCTTC	CASRGLATAYNEQFF
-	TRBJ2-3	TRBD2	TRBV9	TGTGCCAGTGACTCGGGGCGGGAGTGGGGTACGCAGTATTTT	CASDSGREWGTQYF
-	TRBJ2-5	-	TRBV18	TGTGCCAGCTCGTTAGGAGCGGCCCAAGAGACCCAGTACTTC	CASSLGAAQETQYF
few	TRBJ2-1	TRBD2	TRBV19	TGTGCCAGTAGTATAGGCGGGAGGGCCTACAATGAGCAGTTCTTC	CASSIGGRAYNEQFF
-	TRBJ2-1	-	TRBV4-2	TGTGCCAGCAGCCATGGGGGGGGGCCCCACAATGAGCAGTTCTTC	CASSHGGGPHNEQFF
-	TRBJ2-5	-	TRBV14	TGTGCCAGCAGCGCAGGGCTAGGGGAGACCCAGTACTTC	CASSAGLGETQYF
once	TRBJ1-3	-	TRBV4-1	TGCGCCAGCAGCCAATCGAACAGTCGTACTGGAAACACCATATATTTT	CASSQSNSRTGNTIYF
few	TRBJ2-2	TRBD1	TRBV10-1	TGCGCCAGCAGTGAGTCAAAGACAGGGGGAACCGGGGAGCTGTTTTTT	CASSESKTGGTGELFF
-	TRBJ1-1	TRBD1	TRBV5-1	TGCGCCAGCAGCCTAGGGACAGGGGGAGTGAACACTGAAGCTTTCTTT	CASSLGTGGVNTEAFF
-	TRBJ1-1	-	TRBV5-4	TGTGCCAGCAGCGACGTACAGGCCCTTTTAAACGTAGCTTTCTTT	CASSDVQALLNVAFF
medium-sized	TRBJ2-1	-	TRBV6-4	TGTGCCAGCAGTGACTCTGGAGGGACGGGTGGCAATGAGCAGTTCTTC	CASSDSGGTGGNEQFF
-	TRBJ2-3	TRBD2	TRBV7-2	TGTGCCAGCAGCTTAGGACTAGCGGGAGGAAGCACAGATACGCAGTATTTT	CASSLGLAGGSTDTQYF
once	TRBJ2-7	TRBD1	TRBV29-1	TGCAGCGTCTCCAGGGACAGCATAAAGTACTTC	CSVSRDSIKYF
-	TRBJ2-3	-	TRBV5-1	TGCGCCAGCAGCTTGTCCCTCGCCGGGGAGGGCACAGATACGCAGTATTTT	CASSLSLAGEGTDTQYF
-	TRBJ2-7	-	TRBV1	TGCACCAGCAGCCAAGATCGGGGCCGGGACTATCATTACGAGCAGTACTTC	CTSSQDRGRDYHYEQYF
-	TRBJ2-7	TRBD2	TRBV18	TGTGCCAGCTCACTAGGTAGCGGGAGAGAATACGAGCAGTACTTC	CASSLGSGREYEQYF
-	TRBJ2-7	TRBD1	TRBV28	TGTGCCAGCACTAACCCAGGGGGCGGGTACGAGCAGTACTTC	CASTNPGGGYEQYF
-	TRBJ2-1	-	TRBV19	TGTGCCAGTAGTATCGGACAGACGAGCTCCTACAATGAGCAGTTCTTC	CASSIGQTSSYNEQFF
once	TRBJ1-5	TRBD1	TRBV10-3	TGTGCCAAACAGGGGGTTCAGCCCCAGCATTTT	CAKQGVQPQHF
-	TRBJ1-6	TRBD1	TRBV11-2	TGTGCCAGCAGCCGGAATGACAGGGGAGATTCACCCCTCCACTTT	CASSRNDRGDSPLHF
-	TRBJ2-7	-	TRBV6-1	TGTGCCAGCAGTGAAGCTGGAGGGAGTAGCTACGAGCAGTACTTC	CASSEAGGSSYEQYF
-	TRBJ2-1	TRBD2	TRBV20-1	TGCAGTGCTTCGGCGGGGACTAGGAAGTTCTTC	CSASAGTRKFF
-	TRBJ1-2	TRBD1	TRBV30	TGTGCCTGGGCTTTACAGGGGAGCTATGGCTACACCTTC	CAWALQGSYGYTF
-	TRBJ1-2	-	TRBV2	TGTGCCAGCAGGATTAGCTCGGAGGCCAACTATGGCTACACCTTC	CASRISSEANYGYTF
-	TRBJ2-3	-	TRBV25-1	TGTGCCAGCAGTCCCCAGGGGTTCACAGATACGCAGTATTTT	CASSPQGFTDTQYF
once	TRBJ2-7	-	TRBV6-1	TGTGCCAGCAGGTCGGGGTTCATGAACCCTGCCGAGCAGTACTTC	CASRSGFMNPAEQYF
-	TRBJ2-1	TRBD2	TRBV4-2	TGTGCCAGCAGCCAGTCGGGACTAGCGGGGGGGAGCTCCTACAATGAGCAGTTCTTC	CASSQSGLAGGSSYNEQFF
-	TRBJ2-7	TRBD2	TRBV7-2	TGTGCCAGCAGCTTAGCCCCGACGGGGGGGTCCTACGAGCAGTACTTC	CASSLAPTGGSYEQYF
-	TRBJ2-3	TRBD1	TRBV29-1	TGCAGCGTAACGGACAGGGTTACAGATACGCAGTATTTT	CSVTDRVTDTQYF
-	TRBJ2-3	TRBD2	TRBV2	TGTGCCAGCAGGACGGGGACTAGCGGGAGGCATACGCAGTATTTT	CASRTGTSGRHTQYF
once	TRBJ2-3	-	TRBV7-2	TGTGCCAGCAACCGCTCCCCTGAAGCGACAGATACGCAGTATTTT	CASNRSPEATDTQYF
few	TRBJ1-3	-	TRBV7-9	TGTGCCAGCAGCCTCGACAGCTCTGGAAACACCATATATTTT	CASSLDSSGNTIYF
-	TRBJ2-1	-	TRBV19	TGTGCCAGTAGTATAGCTATACTCTTTAATGAGCAGTTCTTC	CASSIAILFNEQFF
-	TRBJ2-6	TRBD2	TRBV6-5	TGTGCCAGCAGTTCCCGGGGGGCTGGGGCCAACGTCCTGACTTTC	CASSSRGAGANVLTF
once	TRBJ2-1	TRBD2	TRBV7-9	TGTGCCAGCAGCCCTAGCGGGCTGAACAATGAGCAGTTCTTC	CASSPSGLNNEQFF
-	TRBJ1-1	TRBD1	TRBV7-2	TGTGCCAGCAGCTCACCGGGACAGGTGATGAACACTGAAGCTTTCTTT	CASSSPGQVMNTEAFF
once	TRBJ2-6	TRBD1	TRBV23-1	TGCGCCAGCAGTAACGGGGGGTTCGGGACAGGGGGTTCTGGGGCCAACGTCCTGACTTTC	CASSNGGFGTGGSGANVLTF
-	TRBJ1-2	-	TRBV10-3	TGTGCCATCAGGAAGACCATCCGAGGCGGCGACTATGGCTACACCTTC	CAIRKTIRGGDYGYTF
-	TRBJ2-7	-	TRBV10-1	TGCGCCAGCAGTGCCGGTTATCCGTCCGTCGAGCAGTACTTC	CASSAGYPSVEQYF
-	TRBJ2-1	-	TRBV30	TGTGCCAAGCGTCGGGCGGGGGCGGGGAATGAGCAGTTCTTC	CAKRRAGAGNEQFF
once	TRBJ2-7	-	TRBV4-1	TGCGCCAGCAGCCAAGAGGGGGCAGCTTACGAGCAGTACTTC	CASSQEGAAYEQYF
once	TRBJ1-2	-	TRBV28	TGTGCCAGCAGTACAATAGGTCAGGGCTATGGCTACACCTTC	CASSTIGQGYGYTF
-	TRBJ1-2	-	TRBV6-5	TGTGCCAGCACCCTCCCCAGGAACTATGGCTACACCTTC	CASTLPRNYGYTF
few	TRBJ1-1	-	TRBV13	TGTGCCAGCAGCTTAGGAGGGGTCACTGAAGCTTTCTTT	CASSLGGVTEAFF
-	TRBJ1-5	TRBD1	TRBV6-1	TGTGCCAGCAGTCAAGAAAGGGGACAGGGGGTTCAGCCCCAGCATTTT	CASSQERGQGVQPQHF
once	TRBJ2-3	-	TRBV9	TGTGCCAGCAGCGCGACTTCGAGCACAGATACGCAGTATTTT	CASSATSSTDTQYF